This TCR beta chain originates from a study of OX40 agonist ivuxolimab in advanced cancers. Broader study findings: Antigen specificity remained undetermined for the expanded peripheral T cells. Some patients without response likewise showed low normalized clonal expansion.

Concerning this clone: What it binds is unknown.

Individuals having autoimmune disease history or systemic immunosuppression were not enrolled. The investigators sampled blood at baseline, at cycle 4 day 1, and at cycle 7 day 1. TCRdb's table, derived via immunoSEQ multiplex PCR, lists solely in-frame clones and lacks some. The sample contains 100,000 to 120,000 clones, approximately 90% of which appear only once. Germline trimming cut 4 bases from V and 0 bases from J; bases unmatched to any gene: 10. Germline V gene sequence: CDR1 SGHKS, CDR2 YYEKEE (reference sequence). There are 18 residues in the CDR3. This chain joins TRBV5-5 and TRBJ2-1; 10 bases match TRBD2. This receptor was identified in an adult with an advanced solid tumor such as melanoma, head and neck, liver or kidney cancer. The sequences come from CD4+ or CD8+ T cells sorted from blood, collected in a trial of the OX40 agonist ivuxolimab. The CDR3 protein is CASSPGASGRSSYNEQFF. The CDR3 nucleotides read TGTGCCAGCAGCCCCGGGGCTAGCGGGAGAAGCTCCTACAATGAGCAGTTCTTC.